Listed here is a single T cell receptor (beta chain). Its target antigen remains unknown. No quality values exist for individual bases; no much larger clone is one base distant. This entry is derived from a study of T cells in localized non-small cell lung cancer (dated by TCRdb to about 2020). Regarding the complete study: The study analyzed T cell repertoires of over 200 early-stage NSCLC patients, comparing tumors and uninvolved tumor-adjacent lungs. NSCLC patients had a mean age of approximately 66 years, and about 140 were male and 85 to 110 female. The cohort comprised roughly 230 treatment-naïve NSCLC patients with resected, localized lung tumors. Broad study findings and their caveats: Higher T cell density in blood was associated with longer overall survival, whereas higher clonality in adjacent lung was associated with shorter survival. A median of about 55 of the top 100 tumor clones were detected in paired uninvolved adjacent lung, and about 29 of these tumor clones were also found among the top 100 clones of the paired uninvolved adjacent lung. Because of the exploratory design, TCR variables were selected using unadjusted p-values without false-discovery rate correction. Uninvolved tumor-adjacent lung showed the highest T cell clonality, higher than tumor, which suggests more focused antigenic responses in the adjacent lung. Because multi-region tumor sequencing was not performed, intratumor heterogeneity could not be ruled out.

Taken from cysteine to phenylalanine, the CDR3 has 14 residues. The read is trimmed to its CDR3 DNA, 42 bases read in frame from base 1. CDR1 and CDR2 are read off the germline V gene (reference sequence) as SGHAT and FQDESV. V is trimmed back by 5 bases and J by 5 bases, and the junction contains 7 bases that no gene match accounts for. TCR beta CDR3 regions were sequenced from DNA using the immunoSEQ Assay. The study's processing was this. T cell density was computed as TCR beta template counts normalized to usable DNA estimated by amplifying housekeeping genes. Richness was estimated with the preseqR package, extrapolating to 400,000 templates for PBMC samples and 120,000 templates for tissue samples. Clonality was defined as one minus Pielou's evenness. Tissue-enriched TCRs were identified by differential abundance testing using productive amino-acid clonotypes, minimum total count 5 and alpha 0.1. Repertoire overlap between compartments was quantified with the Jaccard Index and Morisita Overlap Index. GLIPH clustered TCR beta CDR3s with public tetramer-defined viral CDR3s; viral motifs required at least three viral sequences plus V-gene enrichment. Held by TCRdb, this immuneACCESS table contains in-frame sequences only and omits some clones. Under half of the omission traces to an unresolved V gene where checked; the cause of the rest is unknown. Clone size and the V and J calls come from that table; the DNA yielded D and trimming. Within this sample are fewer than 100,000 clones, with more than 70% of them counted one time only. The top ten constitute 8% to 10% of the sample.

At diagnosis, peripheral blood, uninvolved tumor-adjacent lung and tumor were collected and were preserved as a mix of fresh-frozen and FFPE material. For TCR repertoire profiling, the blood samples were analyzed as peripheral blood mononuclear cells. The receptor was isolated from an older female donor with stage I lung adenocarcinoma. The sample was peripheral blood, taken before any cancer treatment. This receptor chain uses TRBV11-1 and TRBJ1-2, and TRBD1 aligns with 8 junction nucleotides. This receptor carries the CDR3 CASSPRGLAYGYTF. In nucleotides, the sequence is TGTGCCAGCAGCCCCAGGGGGCTGGCATATGGCTACACCTTC.